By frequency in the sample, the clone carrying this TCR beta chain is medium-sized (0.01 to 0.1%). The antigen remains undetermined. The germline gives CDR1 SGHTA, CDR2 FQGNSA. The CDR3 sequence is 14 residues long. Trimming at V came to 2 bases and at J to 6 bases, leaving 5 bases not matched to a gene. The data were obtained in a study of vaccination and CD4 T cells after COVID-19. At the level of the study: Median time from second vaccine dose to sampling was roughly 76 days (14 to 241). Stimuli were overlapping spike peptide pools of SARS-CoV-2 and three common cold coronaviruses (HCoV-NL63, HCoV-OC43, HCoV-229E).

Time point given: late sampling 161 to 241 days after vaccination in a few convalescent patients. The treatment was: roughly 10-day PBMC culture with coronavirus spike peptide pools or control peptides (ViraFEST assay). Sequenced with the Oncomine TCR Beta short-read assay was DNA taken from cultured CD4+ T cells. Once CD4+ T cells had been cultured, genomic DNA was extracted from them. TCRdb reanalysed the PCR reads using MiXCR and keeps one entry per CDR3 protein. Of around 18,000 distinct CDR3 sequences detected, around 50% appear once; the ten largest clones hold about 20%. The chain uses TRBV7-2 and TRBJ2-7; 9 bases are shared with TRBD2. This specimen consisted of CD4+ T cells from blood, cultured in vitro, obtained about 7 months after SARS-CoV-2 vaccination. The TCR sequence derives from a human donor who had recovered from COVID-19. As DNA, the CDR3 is TGTGCCAGCAGCTTAACAAAGCGGGAGGTCGAGCAGTACTTC. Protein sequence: CASSLTKREVEQYF.